Given below is one TCR beta chain in context. Its antigen specificity is not known. There are no base qualities to consult, and no much larger clone falls within one base. This sample is part of a study of technical replicates of blood from a handful of donors (dated by TCRdb to 2016 to 2017). CDR1 MNHEY and CDR2 SVGAGI were looked up in the germline V gene. From its cysteine to its phenylalanine, the CDR3 spans 11 amino acids. The retained sequence is limited to the CDR3, 33 bases, with the frame set at the first base. At the junction V is shortened by 5 bases and J by 10 bases; bases outside the gene matches: 3. The library was built by means of the immunoSEQ multiplex PCR assay. The source is immuneACCESS, and TCRdb retained only in-frame sequences with V and J called. Part of the clones is not carried over; for the studies checked, unresolved V genes explain less than half of this, and the remainder is unexplained. Counted in this sample were 70,000 to 80,000 clones; roughly nine tenths of them appeared once. Clones ranked in the top ten supply around 0.34% of the sample.

The sequenced material came from T cells isolated from PBMCs. This sequence was found in a human donor in good health. Some clones in this sample may be carry-over from other donors' samples. The chain is made from TRBV6-5 and TRBJ1-1, and 8 junctional nucleotides match TRBD1. CDR3 sequence: CASSGQGGAFF. The nucleotide sequence is given as TGTGCCAGCAGTGGACAGGGCGGAGCTTTCTTT.